This entry is about one T cell receptor beta chain. This clone's antigen is unknown. Base qualities are missing; no much larger clone stands one base away. The CDR3 contains 13 residues, cysteine and phenylalanine counted. Of all the DNA, just the CDR3 is kept, 39 bases in frame from base 1. A distance of 7 bases separates the germline ends of V and J, which lose 1 base and 4 bases respectively. In the germline V gene, CDR1 corresponds to MNHEY and CDR2 to SVGAGI. TCRbeta CDR3 regions were amplified from genomic DNA by means of the immunoSEQ Assay, a bias-controlled multiplex PCR. In the authors' own workflow: Nucleated cell counts per sample were estimated from amplification of reference gene primers within the assay. To quantify the absolute abundance of each unique TCRbeta CDR3 rearrangement, sequence reads were collapsed and filtered. For each sample, productive Simpson clonality was calculated as the square root of Simpson's diversity index across productive rearrangements. Sourced from immuneACCESS, this table was stored by TCRdb with only in-frame sequences that have V and J called. A share of the clones is absent; for the studies checked, an unresolved V gene accounts for under half, and the remainder has no known explanation. The DNA was the basis for D and trimming; V, J and clone size are from that table. The sample records roughly 220,000 clones, just over 85% of which are singletons. Clones ranked in the top ten supply approximately 6.1% of the sample.

These data come from a study of blood T cell repertoires in COVID-19 (dated by TCRdb to about 2020). Some background on the complete study: Samples from collaborators originated in the United States, Italy and Spain and spanned both the acute and convalescent phases of COVID-19. The dataset comprised deeply sampled blood TCRbeta repertoires from subjects exposed to, actively infected with, or recovered from COVID-19. The repertoires were released in a freely available public database intended as a resource for research on the immune response to SARS-CoV-2. The samples were drawn from two sources: the first 160 participants of the ongoing ImmuneRACE study, and 1,200 or so subjects contributed by 6 global collaborators. The sample metadata nearly always contained a de-identified subject ID, COVID-19 status, age in years and sex. Where HLA class I and class II types were available, the types were taken from metadata supplied by the sample provider, not from assay-based typing. The prospective study material was composed of cDNA or gDNA derived from T cells, B-cell-depleted T cells, or PBMCs.

Overall study results and their limits: The quantity of clinical and demographic metadata differed by source and by participant and was supplied without curation.

Whole blood was collected in K2EDTA tubes by collaborating institutions according to the institutions' own protocols. For TCRbeta analysis, collaborator samples were shipped as frozen whole blood, as isolated PBMCs, or as DNA extracted from either sample type. The chain uses TRBV6-5 and TRBJ2-5; tentative D gene TRBD1, with 5 bases matching. The material sequenced was peripheral blood. This sequence was found in an older man with acute or convalescent COVID-19. The CDR3 region reads CASSYWQGETQYF. The nucleotide sequence is given as TGTGCCAGCAGTTACTGGCAGGGAGAGACCCAGTACTTC.